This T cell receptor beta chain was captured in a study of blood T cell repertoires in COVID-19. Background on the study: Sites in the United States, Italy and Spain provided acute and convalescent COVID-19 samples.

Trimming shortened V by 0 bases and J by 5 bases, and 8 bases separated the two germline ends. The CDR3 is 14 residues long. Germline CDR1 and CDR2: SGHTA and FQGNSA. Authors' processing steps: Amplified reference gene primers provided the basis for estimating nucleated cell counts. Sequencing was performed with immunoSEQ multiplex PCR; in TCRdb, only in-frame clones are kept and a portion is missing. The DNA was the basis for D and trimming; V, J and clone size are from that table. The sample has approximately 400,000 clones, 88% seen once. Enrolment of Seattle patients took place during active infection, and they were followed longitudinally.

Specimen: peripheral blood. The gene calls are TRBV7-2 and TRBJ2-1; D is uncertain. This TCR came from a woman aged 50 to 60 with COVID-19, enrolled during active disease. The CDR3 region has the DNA TGTGCCAGCAGCTTAGCTTCTAGAAACAATGAGCAGTTCTTC. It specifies CASSLASRNNEQFF.